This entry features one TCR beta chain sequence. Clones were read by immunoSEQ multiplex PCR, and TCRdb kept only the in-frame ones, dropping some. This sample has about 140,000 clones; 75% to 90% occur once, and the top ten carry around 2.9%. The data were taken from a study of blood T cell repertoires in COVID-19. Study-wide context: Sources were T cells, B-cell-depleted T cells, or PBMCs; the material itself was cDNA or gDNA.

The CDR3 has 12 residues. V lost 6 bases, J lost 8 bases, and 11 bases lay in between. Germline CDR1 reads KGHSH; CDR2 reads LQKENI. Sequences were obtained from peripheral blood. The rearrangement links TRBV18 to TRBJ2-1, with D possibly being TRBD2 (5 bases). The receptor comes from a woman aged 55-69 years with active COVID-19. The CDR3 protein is CASSPLRDEQFF. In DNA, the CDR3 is TGTGCCAGCTCTCCCTTGCGGGATGAGCAGTTCTTC.